This paragraph reports one TCR beta chain. There are many counts of this clonotype. Its target antigen remains unknown. No clone much larger than this one lies a single base away; base qualities are absent. Sequencing used an Illumina MiSeq. TCRbeta CDR3 amplification used genomic DNA from the sorted T cell subsets as template. Multiplex PCR with 30 forward and 13 reverse primers amplified the TCRbeta CDR3 region. PCR products were purified with AMPure XP beads, after which indices and adaptors were added in a second roughly 23-cycle PCR. Before sequencing, the QIAquick Gel Extraction Kit was used to gel-purify the libraries. Concerning the study's data processing: FLASH was used to merge paired-end reads, and IgBLAST was used to align the merged reads to IMGT V, D and J germline references. Reads with less than 70% alignment identity to germline references were removed, leaving approximately 11 million reads across the study. IMGT definitions were followed to assign CDR3 boundaries, reading frame and productivity. Clones at or above 1% of reads were defined as highly-expanded clones, and diversity was measured by normalized Shannon entropy. Unpaired two-tailed t-tests were used to test group differences in Shannon entropy. The public reads were quality trimmed at Q25 with fastp and then assembled into clones with MiXCR by TCRdb, keeping productive beta chains. Identical CDR3 proteins give one entry, which carries the most common genes and DNA. TCRdb, not the authors, supplied the V and J calls. The sample data list 270,000 or so distinct CDR3 sequences, and around 47% of these were observed just once. Approximately 15% of the sample rests with the top ten.

These data originate in a study of type 1 and type 2 diabetes patients (dated by TCRdb to 2015 to 2016). Study-wide context: The cohort comprised fewer than 10 type 1 diabetes patients, four type 2 diabetes patients and roughly 6 nondiabetic controls recruited in China. Across the study, CD4+ and CD8+ T cells were positively selected from PBMCs by means of CD4 or CD8 MicroBeads on MACS columns. Altogether, 15 million to 20 million paired-end reads were produced across the whole study. TCRbeta repertoires were profiled by high-throughput sequencing in the study to compare type 1 diabetes, type 2 diabetes and nondiabetic individuals. For the type 1 diabetes patients, the type 2 diabetes patients acted as a disease comparison group. Comparing roughly 22-cycle and roughly 27-cycle amplification showed similar V gene usage, suggesting similar primer efficiencies and random PCR bias. Paired-end sequencing of TCRbeta libraries was performed on Illumina HiSeq 2000 or MiSeq instruments.

Standard classification criteria for type 1 or type 2 diabetes were met by all diabetic patients, and glucose and C-peptide were assessed by WHO-recommended methods. Donors with other autoimmune diseases or infections within the previous four weeks were excluded from participation. A roughly 10-milliliter sample of peripheral blood was drawn from every participant. PBMCs were isolated with LymphoPrep density separation. The full study reports these points: Age and gender were not matched between study groups, possibly biasing interpretation. Because only a limited number of T2D and control samples were sequenced, some T1D-only HECs might also appear in more T2D or control samples. In both CD4+ and CD8+ T cells, type 2 diabetes repertoires were highly diverse, with diversity significantly greater than that of type 1 diabetes repertoires. Type 2 diabetes and control samples had highly correlated V and J gene usage patterns, with an average between-sample correlation of around 0.97. Type 2 diabetes patients had few highly-expanded CD4+ clones (median one), and those clones made up a median roughly 4% of reads.

Its CDR3 holds 18 amino acids, cysteine through phenylalanine. The CDR3 DNA has 54 bases and is translated from base 1. CDR1 and CDR2 are drawn from the germline V gene (reference sequence): LNHNV, YYDKDF. Cut back by 4 bases and 8 bases, the V and J ends lie 29 bases apart. The V and J genes are TRBV15 and TRBJ1-2; TRBD1 is possibly the D segment (5 matching bases). The sequencing input was peripheral blood mononuclear cells (PBMCs). The source of this sequence is a man younger than 30 with type 2 diabetes. The CDR3 loop reads CATSTSTDKYTSMRGYTF. The nucleotides are TGTGCCACCAGCACCAGTACGGACAAGTATACAAGTATGCGGGGCTACACCTTC.